This T cell receptor (beta chain) was sequenced during a study of neurological immune-mediated disorders. Study-wide points: Whereas HTLV-1-associated myelopathy showed the most TCR clonal expansion, multiple sclerosis showed the least, with levels below those of healthy controls.

MiXCR, applied by TCRdb to the 5' RACE reads, yields one record per CDR3 protein. The sample carries some 38,000 distinct CDR3 sequences, roughly an eighth recorded once. The unsorted libraries originated from 2 million PBMCs that had been stored at -80 C. Worth noting for this clonotype: Its antigen is still unknown.

V was cut by 9 bases and J by 5 bases, with 19 bases left in between. Germline V gene sequence: CDR1 SGHTA, CDR2 FQGNSA. The CDR3 is made up of 14 amino acids. The chain uses TRBV7-2 and TRBJ1-1; a weak D match, TRBD1 (5 bases). The TCR sequence derives from a woman in her 50s with HTLV-1-associated myelopathy (HAM/TSP). Source material: PBMCs. The CDR3 sequence: CASSAIMGGTEAFF. CDR3 in DNA: TGTGCCAGTAGCGCTATAATGGGGGGGACTGAAGCTTTCTTT.